The rows below give T cell receptor beta chains drawn from one sample of a study of cytomegalovirus exposure and HLA in healthy donors. Produced via immunoSEQ multiplex PCR; TCRdb's table is partial and in-frame only. The top ten hold 3.5% to 5% of the sample, which has about 130,000 clones, 77% seen once. Sequenced input: PBMCs. All receptors come from a male donor in good health and CMV-seropositive. CDR3s include the opening cysteine and the closing phenylalanine or tryptophan. D genes are given only for firm matches. Only some rows state a clone size, as once, few, many or a class for expanded clones.

clone size	D gene	V gene	J gene	CDR3 protein	CDR3 DNA
NA	TRBD2	TRBV5-6	TRBJ2-1	CASTFGLAADNEQFF	TGTGCCAGTACGTTTGGACTAGCGGCCGACAATGAGCAGTTCTTC
NA	TRBD1	TRBV29-1	TRBJ1-2	CSVEIFGRGPYGYTF	TGCAGCGTTGAAATTTTCGGCAGGGGGCCCTATGGCTACACCTTC
NA	NA	TRBV6-5	TRBJ2-3	CASSYEWRQDTQYF	TGTGCCAGCAGTTACGAATGGCGGCAAGATACGCAGTATTTT
once	TRBD2	TRBV27	TRBJ2-6	CATYGTSGRSGANVLTF	TGTGCCACCTACGGGACTAGCGGGAGAAGTGGGGCCAACGTCCTGACTTTC
NA	NA	TRBV19	TRBJ1-1	CASSERMNTEAFF	TGTGCCAGTAGTGAGCGGATGAACACTGAAGCTTTCTTT
NA	TRBD1	TRBV6-5	TRBJ1-3	CASSYRGSGNTIYF	TGTGCCAGCAGCTACAGGGGCTCTGGAAACACCATATATTTT
NA	NA	TRBV28	TRBJ2-7	CASSLGENGREQYF	TGTGCCAGCAGTTTAGGTGAGAACGGTCGGGAGCAGTACTTC
once	NA	TRBV9	TRBJ1-1	CASSVAVTSGTEAFF	TGTGCCAGCAGCGTAGCAGTTACCTCGGGGACTGAAGCTTTCTTT
NA	NA	TRBV6-6	TRBJ2-4	CASRKGQTLAKNIQYF	TGTGCCAGCAGAAAAGGACAGACGCTAGCCAAAAACATTCAGTACTTC
NA	NA	TRBV19	TRBJ1-4	CASLKNGKLFF	TGTGCCAGCCTAAAAAACGGAAAACTGTTTTTT
NA	TRBD1	TRBV10-3	TRBJ2-3	CAIRGDSQRDTQYF	TGTGCCATCAGGGGGGACAGCCAAAGGGATACGCAGTATTTT
NA	TRBD1	TRBV29-1	TRBJ2-7	CSVEPGQGSSEQYF	TGCAGCGTTGAACCGGGACAGGGGTCCTCCGAGCAGTACTTC
NA	TRBD1	TRBV5-1	TRBJ2-4	CASSLGTVIAKNIQYF	TGCGCCAGCAGCTTAGGGACAGTTATAGCCAAAAACATTCAGTACTTC
NA	NA	TRBV13	TRBJ2-2	CASSLGQVQGTGELFF	TGTGCCAGCAGCTTAGGGCAGGTTCAGGGTACCGGGGAGCTGTTTTTT
NA	NA	TRBV5-4	TRBJ2-3	CASSSRFTDTQYF	TGTGCCAGCAGCAGCAGGTTCACAGATACGCAGTATTTT
NA	NA	TRBV7-6	TRBJ2-1	CASSLYGQGLGEQFF	TGTGCCAGCAGCTTATACGGGCAGGGCTTGGGTGAGCAGTTCTTC
NA	NA	TRBV15	TRBJ1-5	CATSRDRGEGRNQPQHF	TGTGCCACCAGCAGAGATCGGGGGGAAGGGAGGAATCAGCCCCAGCATTTT
once	NA	TRBV7-8	TRBJ1-1	CASSLSGNTEAFF	TGTGCCAGCAGCCTATCAGGGAACACTGAAGCTTTCTTT
NA	TRBD2	TRBV6-5	TRBJ2-1	CASSSKRGAYNEQFF	TGTGCCAGCAGCTCCAAGCGGGGGGCGTACAATGAGCAGTTCTTC
NA	TRBD1	TRBV11-3	TRBJ2-2	CASSPRTGATGELFF	TGTGCCAGCAGCCCAAGGACAGGGGCGACCGGGGAGCTGTTTTTT
NA	NA	TRBV5-6	TRBJ1-2	CASRYGYTF	TGTGCCAGCCGTTATGGCTACACCTTC
NA	NA	TRBV6-1	TRBJ2-1	CASSEVTSPGFF	TGTGCCAGCAGTGAAGTTACATCCCCTGGGTTCTTC
NA	NA	TRBV9	TRBJ2-6	CASRSPGANVLTF	TGTGCCAGCAGGTCTCCCGGGGCCAACGTCCTGACTTTC
once	TRBD1	TRBV13	TRBJ1-5	CASSLGPGTGDNQPQHF	TGTGCCAGCAGCTTAGGCCCCGGTACAGGGGACAATCAGCCCCAGCATTTT
NA	NA	TRBV2	TRBJ1-5	CASSVGRGNQPQHF	TGTGCCAGCAGTGTTGGCAGGGGCAATCAGCCCCAGCATTTT
NA	NA	TRBV2	TRBJ2-7	CASSDRRDSGTYEQYF	TGTGCCAGCAGTGATAGGAGGGACAGTGGGACCTACGAGCAGTACTTC
NA	NA	TRBV19	TRBJ1-5	CASSPNWGGRNQPQHF	TGTGCCAGTAGTCCTAATTGGGGGGGCAGAAATCAGCCCCAGCATTTT
NA	TRBD1	TRBV5-1	TRBJ2-2	CASSAPGQGFTGELFF	TGCGCCAGCAGCGCCCCGGGACAGGGGTTCACCGGGGAGCTGTTTTTT
NA	NA	TRBV7-9	TRBJ2-7	CASSLVGVNEQYF	TGTGCCAGCAGCTTAGTAGGGGTTAACGAGCAGTACTTC
NA	NA	TRBV20-1	TRBJ1-2	CSAVIYGYTF	TGCAGTGCTGTCATCTATGGCTACACCTTC
NA	TRBD2	TRBV6-1	TRBJ2-1	CASSELAGAGNNEQFF	TGTGCCAGCAGTGAGTTAGCGGGAGCTGGGAACAATGAGCAGTTCTTC
NA	TRBD1	TRBV19	TRBJ1-3	CASSRDRVRSGNTIYF	TGTGCCAGTAGTAGAGACAGGGTTAGGTCTGGAAACACCATATATTTT
few	NA	TRBV11-2	TRBJ2-7	CASSLVKGRARSYEQYF	TGTGCCAGCAGCTTAGTGAAGGGCAGGGCCCGATCCTACGAGCAGTACTTC
NA	TRBD2	TRBV27	TRBJ2-1	CASRRTSGSLPHSYNEQFF	TGTGCCAGCAGAAGGACTAGCGGGAGTCTTCCCCACTCCTACAATGAGCAGTTCTTC
few	NA	TRBV5-1	TRBJ2-7	CASSLQGYEQYF	TGCGCCAGCAGCTTACAGGGTTACGAGCAGTACTTC
NA	NA	TRBV7-9	TRBJ2-5	CASTIYPETQYF	TGTGCCAGCACCATCTATCCAGAGACCCAGTACTTC
NA	TRBD2	TRBV7-9	TRBJ2-1	CASSLVLAGEDEQFF	TGTGCCAGCAGCTTAGTACTAGCGGGGGAGGATGAGCAGTTCTTC
NA	NA	TRBV15	TRBJ2-2	CAIEGANTGELFF	TGTGCCATCGAGGGCGCGAACACCGGGGAGCTGTTTTTT
NA	NA	TRBV5-8	TRBJ2-3	CASSLDSFTDTQYF	TGTGCCAGCAGCTTGGACAGTTTCACAGATACGCAGTATTTT
NA	TRBD2	TRBV28	TRBJ2-5	CASSLATSGREGETQYF	TGTGCCAGCAGTTTAGCAACTAGCGGGAGAGAAGGAGAGACCCAGTACTTC
NA	NA	TRBV5-8	TRBJ1-3	CASSFLSTRGGNTIYF	TGTGCCAGCAGCTTTCTGTCTACCAGGGGTGGAAACACCATATATTTT
NA	TRBD2	TRBV27	TRBJ2-1	CASSLWEGIRYNEQFF	TGTGCCAGCAGTTTATGGGAGGGGATTCGGTACAATGAGCAGTTCTTC
few	TRBD1	TRBV5-1	TRBJ2-1	CASSSLGQHNEQFF	TGCGCCAGCAGCTCCCTGGGACAGCACAATGAGCAGTTCTTC
NA	TRBD1	TRBV7-2	TRBJ1-1	CASSVGGRATEAFF	TGTGCCAGCAGCGTAGGGGGCAGGGCCACTGAAGCTTTCTTT
few	NA	TRBV6-5	TRBJ2-7	CASSYSSGAENEQYF	TGTGCCAGCAGTTACTCATCTGGGGCGGAGAACGAGCAGTACTTC
NA	TRBD1	TRBV5-4	TRBJ2-2	CASNLGRQGAGGELFF	TGTGCCAGCAACTTGGGAAGACAGGGGGCCGGGGGGGAGCTGTTTTTT
once	NA	TRBV6-5	TRBJ2-7	CASSNVLGSYEQYF	TGTGCCAGCAGTAACGTACTAGGGAGTTACGAGCAGTACTTC